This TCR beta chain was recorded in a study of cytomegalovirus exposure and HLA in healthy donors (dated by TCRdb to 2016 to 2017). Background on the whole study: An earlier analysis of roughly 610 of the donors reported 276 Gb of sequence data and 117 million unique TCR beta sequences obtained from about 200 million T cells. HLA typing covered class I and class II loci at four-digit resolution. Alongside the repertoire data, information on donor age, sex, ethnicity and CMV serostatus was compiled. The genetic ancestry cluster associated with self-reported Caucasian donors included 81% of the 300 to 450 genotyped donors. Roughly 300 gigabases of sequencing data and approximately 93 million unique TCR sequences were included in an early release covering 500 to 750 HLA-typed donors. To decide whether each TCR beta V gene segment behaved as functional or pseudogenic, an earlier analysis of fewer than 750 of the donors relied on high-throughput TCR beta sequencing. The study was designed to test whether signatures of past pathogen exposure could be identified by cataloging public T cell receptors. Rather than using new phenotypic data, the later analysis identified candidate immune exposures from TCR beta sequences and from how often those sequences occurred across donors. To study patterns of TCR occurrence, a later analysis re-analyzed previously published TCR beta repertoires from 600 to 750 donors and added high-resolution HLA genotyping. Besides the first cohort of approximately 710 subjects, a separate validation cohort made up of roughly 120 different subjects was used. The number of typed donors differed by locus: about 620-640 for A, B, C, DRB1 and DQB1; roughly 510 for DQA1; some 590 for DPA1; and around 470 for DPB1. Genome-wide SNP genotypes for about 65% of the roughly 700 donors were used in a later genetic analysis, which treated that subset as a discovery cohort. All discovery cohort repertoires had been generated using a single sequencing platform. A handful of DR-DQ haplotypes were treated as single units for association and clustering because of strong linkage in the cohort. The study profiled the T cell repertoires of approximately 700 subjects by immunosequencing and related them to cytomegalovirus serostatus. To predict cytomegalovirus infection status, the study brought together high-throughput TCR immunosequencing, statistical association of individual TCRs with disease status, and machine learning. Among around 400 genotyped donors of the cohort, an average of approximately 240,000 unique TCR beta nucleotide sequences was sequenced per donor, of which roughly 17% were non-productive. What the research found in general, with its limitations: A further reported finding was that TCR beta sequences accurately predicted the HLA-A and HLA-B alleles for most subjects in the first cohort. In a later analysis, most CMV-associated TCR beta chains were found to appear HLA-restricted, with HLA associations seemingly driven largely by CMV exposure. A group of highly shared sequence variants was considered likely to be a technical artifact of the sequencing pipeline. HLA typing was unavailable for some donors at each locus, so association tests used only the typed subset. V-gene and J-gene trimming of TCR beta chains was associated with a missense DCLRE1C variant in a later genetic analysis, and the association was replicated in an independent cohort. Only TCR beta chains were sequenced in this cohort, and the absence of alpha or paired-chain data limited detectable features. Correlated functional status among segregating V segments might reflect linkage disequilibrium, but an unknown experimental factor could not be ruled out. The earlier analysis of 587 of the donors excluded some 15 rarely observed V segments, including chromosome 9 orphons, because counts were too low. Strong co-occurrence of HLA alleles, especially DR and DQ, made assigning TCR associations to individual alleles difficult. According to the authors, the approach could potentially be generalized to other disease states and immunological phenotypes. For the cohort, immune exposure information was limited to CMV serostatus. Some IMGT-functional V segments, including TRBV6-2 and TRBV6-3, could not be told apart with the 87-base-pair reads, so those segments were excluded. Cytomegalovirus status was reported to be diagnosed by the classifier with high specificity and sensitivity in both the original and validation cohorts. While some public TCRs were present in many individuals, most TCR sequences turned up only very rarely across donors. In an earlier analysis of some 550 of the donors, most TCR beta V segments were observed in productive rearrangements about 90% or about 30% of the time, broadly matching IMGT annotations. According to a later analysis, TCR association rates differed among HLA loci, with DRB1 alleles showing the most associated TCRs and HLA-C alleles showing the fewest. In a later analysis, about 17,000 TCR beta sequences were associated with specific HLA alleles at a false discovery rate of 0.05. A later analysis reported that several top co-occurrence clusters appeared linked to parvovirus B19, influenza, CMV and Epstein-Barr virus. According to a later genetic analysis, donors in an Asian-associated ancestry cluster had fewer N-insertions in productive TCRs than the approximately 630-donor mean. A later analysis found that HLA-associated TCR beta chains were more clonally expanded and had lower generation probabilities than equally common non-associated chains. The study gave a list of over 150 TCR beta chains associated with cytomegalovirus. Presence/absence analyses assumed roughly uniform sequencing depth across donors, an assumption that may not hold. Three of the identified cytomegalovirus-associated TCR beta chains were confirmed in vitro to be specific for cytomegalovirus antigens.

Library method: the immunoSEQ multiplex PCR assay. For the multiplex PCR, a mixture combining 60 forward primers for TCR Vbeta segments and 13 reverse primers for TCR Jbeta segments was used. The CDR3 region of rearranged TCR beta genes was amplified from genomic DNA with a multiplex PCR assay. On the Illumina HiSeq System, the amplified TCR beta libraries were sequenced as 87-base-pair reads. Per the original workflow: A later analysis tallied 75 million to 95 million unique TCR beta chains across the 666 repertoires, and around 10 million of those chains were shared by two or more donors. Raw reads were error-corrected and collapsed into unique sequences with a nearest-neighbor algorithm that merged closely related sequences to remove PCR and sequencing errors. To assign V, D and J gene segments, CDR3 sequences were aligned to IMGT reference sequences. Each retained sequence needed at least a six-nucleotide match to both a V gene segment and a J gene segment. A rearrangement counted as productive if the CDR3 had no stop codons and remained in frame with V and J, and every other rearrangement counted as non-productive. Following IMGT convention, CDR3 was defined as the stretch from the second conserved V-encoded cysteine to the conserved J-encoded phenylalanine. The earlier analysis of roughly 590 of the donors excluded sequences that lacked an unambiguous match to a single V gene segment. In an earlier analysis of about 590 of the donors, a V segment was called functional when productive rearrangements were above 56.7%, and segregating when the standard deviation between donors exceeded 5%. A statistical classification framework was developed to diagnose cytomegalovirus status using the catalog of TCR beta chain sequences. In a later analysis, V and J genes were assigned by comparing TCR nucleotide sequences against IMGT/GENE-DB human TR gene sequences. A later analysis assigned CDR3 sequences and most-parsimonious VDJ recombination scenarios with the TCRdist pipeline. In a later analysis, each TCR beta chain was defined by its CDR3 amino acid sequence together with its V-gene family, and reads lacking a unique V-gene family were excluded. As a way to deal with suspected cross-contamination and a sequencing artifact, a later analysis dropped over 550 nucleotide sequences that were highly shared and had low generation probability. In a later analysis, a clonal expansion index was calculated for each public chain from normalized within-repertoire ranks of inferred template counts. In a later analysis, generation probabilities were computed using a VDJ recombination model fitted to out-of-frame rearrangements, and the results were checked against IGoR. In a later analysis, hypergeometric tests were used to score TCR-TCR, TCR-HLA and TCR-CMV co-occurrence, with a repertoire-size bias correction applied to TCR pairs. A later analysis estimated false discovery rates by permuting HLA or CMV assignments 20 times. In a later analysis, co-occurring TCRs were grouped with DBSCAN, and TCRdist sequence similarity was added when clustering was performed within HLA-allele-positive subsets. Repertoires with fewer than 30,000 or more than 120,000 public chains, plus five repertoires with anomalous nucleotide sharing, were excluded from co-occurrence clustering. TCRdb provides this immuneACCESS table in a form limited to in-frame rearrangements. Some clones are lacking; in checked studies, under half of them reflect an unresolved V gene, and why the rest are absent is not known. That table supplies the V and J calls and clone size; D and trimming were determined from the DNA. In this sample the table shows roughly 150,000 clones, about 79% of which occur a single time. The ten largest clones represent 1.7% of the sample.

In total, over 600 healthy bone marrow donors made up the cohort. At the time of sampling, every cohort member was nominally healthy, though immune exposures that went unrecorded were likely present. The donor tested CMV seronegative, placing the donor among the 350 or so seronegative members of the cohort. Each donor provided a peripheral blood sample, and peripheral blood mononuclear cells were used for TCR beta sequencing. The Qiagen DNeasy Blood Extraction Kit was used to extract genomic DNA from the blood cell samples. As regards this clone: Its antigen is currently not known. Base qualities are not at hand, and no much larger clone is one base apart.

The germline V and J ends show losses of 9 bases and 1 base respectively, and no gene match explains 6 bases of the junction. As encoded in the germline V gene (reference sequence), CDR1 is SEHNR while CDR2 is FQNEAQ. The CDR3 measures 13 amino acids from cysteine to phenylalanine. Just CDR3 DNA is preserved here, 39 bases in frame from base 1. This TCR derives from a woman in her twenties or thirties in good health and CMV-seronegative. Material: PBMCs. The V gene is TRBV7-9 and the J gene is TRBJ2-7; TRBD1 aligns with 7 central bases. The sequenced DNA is TGTGCCAGTACAGGGGTTCTTTCCTACGAGCAGTACTTC. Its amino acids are CASTGVLSYEQYF.